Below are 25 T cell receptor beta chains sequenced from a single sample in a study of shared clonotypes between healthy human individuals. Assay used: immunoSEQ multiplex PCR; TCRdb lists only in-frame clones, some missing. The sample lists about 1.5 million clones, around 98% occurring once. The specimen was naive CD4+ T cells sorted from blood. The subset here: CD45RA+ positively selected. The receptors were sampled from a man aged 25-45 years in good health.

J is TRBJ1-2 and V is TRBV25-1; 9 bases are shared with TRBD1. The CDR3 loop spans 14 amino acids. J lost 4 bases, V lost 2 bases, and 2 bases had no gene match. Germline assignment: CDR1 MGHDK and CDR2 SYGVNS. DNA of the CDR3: TGTGCCAGCAGTGAACCGGGACAGGGCTATGGCTACACCTTC. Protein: CASSEPGQGYGYTF.

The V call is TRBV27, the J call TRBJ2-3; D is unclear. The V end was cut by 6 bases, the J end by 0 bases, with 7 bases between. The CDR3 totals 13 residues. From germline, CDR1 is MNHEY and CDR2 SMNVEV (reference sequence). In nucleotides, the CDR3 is TGTGCCAGCAGGAAAGAGAGCACAGATACGCAGTATTTT. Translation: CASRKESTDTQYF.

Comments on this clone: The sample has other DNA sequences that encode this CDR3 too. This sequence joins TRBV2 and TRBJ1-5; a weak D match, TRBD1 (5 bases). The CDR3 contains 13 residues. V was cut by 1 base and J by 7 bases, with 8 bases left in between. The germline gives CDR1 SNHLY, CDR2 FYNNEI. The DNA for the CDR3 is TGTGCCAGCAGTGAAGAGGGGCGACAGCCCCAGCATTTT. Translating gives CASSEEGRQPQHF.

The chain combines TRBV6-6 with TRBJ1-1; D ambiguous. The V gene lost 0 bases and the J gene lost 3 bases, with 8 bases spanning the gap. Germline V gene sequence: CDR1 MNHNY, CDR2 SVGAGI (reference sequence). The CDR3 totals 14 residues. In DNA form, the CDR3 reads TGTGCCAGCAGTTACTCGAGGCTAGACACTGAAGCTTTCTTT. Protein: CASSYSRLDTEAFF.

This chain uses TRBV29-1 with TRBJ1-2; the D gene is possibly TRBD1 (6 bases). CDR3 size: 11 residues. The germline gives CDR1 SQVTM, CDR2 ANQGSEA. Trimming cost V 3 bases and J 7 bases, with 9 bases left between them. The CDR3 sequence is CSVEGALGYTF. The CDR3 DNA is TGCAGCGTTGAGGGGGCGCTTGGCTACACCTTC.

The chain's CDR3 is CASRLTSGNTIYF. CDR3 coding DNA: TGTGCCAGCAGGCTTACGTCTGGAAACACCATATATTTT. The chain couples TRBV6-5 to TRBJ1-3; D call uncertain. Germline V gene data show CDR1 as MNHEY and CDR2 as SVGAGI. This CDR3 has 13 residues. Trimming left V 6 bases short and J 1 base short, with 7 bases between.

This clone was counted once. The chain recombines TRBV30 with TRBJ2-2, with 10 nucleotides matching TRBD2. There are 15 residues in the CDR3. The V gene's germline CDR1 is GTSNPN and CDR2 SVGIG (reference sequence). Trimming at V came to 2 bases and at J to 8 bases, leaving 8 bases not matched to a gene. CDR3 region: CAWSWPSGRNGELFF. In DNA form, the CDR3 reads TGTGCCTGGAGTTGGCCTAGCGGGAGAAATGGGGAGCTGTTTTTT.

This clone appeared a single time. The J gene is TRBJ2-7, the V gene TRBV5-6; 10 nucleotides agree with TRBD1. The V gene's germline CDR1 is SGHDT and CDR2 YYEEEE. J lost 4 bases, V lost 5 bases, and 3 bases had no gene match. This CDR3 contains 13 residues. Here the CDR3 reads CASSKDRGYEQYF. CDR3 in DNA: TGTGCCAGCAGTAAGGACAGGGGGTACGAGCAGTACTTC.

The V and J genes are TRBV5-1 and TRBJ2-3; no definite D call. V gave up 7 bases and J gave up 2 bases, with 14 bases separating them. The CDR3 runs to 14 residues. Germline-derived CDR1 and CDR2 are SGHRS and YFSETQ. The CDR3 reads CASQYRVLTDTQYF. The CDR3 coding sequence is TGCGCCAGCCAGTATAGGGTTCTCACAGATACGCAGTATTTT.

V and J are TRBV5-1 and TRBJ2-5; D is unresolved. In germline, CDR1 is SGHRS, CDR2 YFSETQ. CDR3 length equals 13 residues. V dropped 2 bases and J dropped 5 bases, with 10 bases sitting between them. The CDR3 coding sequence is TGCGCCAGCAGCTTCTACCCTACGGAGACCCAGTACTTC. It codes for CASSFYPTETQYF.

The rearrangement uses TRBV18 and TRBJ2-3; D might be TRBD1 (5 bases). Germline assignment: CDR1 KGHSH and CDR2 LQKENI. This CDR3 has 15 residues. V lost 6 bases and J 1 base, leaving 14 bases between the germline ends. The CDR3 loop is CASSLDRPGTDTQYF. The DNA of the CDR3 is TGTGCCAGCTCCCTCGACAGACCTGGCACAGATACGCAGTATTTT.

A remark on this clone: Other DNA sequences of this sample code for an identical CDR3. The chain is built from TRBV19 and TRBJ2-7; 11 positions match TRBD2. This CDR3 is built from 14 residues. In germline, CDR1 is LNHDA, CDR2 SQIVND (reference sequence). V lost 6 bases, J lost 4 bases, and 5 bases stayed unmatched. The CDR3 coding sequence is TGTGCCAGTAGCTTAGCGGGAGGGACATACGAGCAGTACTTC. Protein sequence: CASSLAGGTYEQYF.

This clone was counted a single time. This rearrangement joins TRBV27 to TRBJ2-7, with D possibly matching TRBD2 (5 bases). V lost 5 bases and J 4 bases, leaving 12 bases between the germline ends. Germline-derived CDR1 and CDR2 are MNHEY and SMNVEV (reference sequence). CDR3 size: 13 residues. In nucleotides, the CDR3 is TGTGCCAGCAGTCCGGAACTAGTTTACGAGCAGTACTTC. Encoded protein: CASSPELVYEQYF.

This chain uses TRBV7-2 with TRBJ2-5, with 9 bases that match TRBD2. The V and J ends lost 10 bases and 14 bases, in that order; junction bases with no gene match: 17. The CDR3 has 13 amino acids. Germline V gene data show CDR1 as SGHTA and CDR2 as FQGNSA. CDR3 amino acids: CAIPSPSSGTYYF. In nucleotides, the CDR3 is TGTGCCATCCCATCCCCGTCTAGCGGGACCTATTACTTC.

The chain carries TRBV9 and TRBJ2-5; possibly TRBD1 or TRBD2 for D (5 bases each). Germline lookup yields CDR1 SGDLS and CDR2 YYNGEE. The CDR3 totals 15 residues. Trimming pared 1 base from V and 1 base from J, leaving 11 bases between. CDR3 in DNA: TGTGCCAGCAGCGTACGGGGACGGACCCAAGAGACCCAGTACTTC. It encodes CASSVRGRTQETQYF.

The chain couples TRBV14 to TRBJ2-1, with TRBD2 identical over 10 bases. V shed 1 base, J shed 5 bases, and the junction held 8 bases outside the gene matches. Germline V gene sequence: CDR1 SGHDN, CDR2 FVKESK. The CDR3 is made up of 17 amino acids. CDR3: CASSQGRLAGVDNEQFF. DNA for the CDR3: TGTGCCAGCAGCCAAGGGCGGCTAGCGGGAGTAGACAATGAGCAGTTCTTC.

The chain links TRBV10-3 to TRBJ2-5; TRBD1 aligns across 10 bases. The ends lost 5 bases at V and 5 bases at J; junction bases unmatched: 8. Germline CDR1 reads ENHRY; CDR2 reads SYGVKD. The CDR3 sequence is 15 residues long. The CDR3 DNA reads TGTGCCATCAGTTTCGACAGGGGGCGCTGGGAGACCCAGTACTTC. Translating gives CAISFDRGRWETQYF.

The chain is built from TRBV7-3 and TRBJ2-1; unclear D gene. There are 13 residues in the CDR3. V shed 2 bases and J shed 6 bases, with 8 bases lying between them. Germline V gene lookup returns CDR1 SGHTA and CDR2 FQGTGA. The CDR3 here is CASSLGPVNEQFF. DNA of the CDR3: TGTGCCAGCAGCTTAGGACCGGTCAATGAGCAGTTCTTC.

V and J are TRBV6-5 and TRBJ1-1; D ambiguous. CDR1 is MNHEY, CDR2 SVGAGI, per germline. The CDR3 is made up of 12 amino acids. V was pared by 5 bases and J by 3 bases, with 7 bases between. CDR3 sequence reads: CASSDTDTEAFF. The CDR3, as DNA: TGTGCCAGCAGTGATACAGACACTGAAGCTTTCTTT.

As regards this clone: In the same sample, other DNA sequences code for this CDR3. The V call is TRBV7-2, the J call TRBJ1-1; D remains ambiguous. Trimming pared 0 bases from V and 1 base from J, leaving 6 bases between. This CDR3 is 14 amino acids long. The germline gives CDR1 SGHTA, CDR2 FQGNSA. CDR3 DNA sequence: TGTGCCAGCAGCTTAGCGTCTGGGAACACTGAAGCTTTCTTT. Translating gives CASSLASGNTEAFF.

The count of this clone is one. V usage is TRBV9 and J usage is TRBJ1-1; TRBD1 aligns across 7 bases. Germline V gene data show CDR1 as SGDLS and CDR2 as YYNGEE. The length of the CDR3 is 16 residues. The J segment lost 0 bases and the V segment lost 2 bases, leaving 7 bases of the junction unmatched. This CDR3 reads CASSVLTGELNTEAFF. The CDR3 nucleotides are TGTGCCAGCAGCGTCCTAACAGGGGAGTTGAACACTGAAGCTTTCTTT.

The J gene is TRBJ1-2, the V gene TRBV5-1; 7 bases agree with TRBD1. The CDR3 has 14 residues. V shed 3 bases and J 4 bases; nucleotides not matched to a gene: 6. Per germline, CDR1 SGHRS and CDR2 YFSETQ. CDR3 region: CASSSTGQSYGYTF. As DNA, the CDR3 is TGCGCCAGCAGCTCTACGGGACAGTCCTATGGCTACACCTTC.

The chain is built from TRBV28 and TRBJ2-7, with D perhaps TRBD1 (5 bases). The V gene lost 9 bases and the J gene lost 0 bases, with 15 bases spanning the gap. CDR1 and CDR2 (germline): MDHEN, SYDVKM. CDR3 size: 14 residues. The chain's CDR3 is CASKTGASSYEQYF. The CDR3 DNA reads TGTGCCAGTAAAACAGGCGCGAGCTCCTACGAGCAGTACTTC.

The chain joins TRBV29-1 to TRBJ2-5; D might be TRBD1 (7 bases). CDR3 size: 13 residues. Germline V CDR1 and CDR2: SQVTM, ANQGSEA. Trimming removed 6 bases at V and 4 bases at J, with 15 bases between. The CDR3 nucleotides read TGCAGCGTCGTGATCCAGGGGGGAGAGACCCAGTACTTC. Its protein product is CSVVIQGGETQYF.

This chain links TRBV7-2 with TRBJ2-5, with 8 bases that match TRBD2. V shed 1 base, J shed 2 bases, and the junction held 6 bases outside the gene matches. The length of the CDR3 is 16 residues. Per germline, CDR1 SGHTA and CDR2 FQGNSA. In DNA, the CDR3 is TGTGCCAGCAGCTTAGGTATAGCGGGGTTTCAAGAGACCCAGTACTTC. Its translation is CASSLGIAGFQETQYF.